Listed below are T cell receptor beta chains from one sample, sequenced in a study of blood T cells in healthy people across ages. TCRdb re-called the 5' RACE reads through MiXCR, storing one row per CDR3 protein. The data hold about 1.8 million distinct CDR3 sequences, with about 50% observed a single time. The sample consisted of blood. The receptor source for this set is a woman aged 35 to 49 in good health. CDR3s include the opening cysteine and the closing phenylalanine or tryptophan. The order of the fields is V gene, clone size, J gene, D gene, CDR3 protein, CDR3 DNA. The D gene is left open where the match is weak. Clone size is given for some rows only: seen once, a few or many times, or a class if the clone is expanded.

TRBV27	.	TRBJ2-5	.	CASSLSGGDAFQETQYF	TGTGCCAGCAGTTTAAGTGGCGGGGACGCATTTCAAGAGACCCAGTACTTC
TRBV4-1	few	TRBJ2-4	TRBD2	CASSQGASGGPVKNIQYF	TGCGCCAGCAGCCAAGGGGCTAGCGGGGGGCCCGTCAAAAACATTCAGTACTTC
TRBV5-1	few	TRBJ2-3	.	CASRSGVQDTQYF	TGCGCCAGCCGTTCCGGGGTTCAGGATACGCAGTATTTT
TRBV9	.	TRBJ1-4	.	CASSVGTSAKLFF	TGTGCCAGCAGCGTCGGGACAAGTGCAAAACTGTTTTTT
TRBV20-1	few	TRBJ2-3	.	CSAPNQGEGDTQYF	TGCAGTGCGCCCAATCAGGGTGAGGGAGATACGCAGTATTTT
TRBV20-1	few	TRBJ2-7	.	CSAKRGYNEQYF	TGCAGTGCTAAACGGGGGTACAATGAGCAGTACTTC
TRBV5-1	.	TRBJ2-3	TRBD2	CASSSLPRTSGGAWDTQYF	TGCGCCAGCAGCTCATTACCCCGAACTAGCGGGGGGGCTTGGGATACGCAGTATTTT
TRBV12-3/TRBV12-4	.	TRBJ2-7	.	CASRRQVSSYEQYF	TGTGCCAGCAGGCGACAGGTGAGCTCCTACGAGCAGTACTTC
TRBV4-1	.	TRBJ2-5	TRBD2	CASSQGPSGGEKETQYF	TGCGCCAGCAGCCAAGGCCCAAGCGGGGGGGAGAAAGAGACCCAGTACTTC
TRBV29-1	few	TRBJ2-7	.	CSVLEGAYEQYF	TGCAGCGTTCTAGAGGGGGCCTACGAGCAGTACTTC
TRBV2	.	TRBJ2-3	.	CASRVRGAPDTQYF	TGTGCCAGCAGAGTCAGGGGCGCGCCAGATACGCAGTATTTT
TRBV7-3	once	TRBJ2-2	.	CASRNGNTGELFF	TGTGCCAGCAGAAATGGGAACACCGGGGAGCTGTTTTTT
TRBV2	.	TRBJ2-7	.	CASSDAPGTYTYEQYF	TGTGCCAGCAGTGATGCTCCCGGGACATATACCTACGAGCAGTACTTC
TRBV10-3	.	TRBJ2-3	.	CAISHPPETQYF	TGTGCCATCAGCCACCCACCGGAAACGCAGTATTTT
TRBV4-3	.	TRBJ2-3	.	CASSQEARRVDTQYF	TGCGCCAGCAGCCAAGAGGCCCGGCGGGTAGATACGCAGTATTTT
TRBV6-9	few	TRBJ2-7	TRBD1	CASSGQGQDYEQYF	TGTGCCAGCTCAGGACAGGGACAGGACTACGAGCAGTACTTC
TRBV15	few	TRBJ2-4	.	CATSRGGERAKNIQYF	TGTGCCACCAGCAGAGGAGGGGAGAGAGCCAAAAACATTCAGTACTTC
TRBV7-9	.	TRBJ1-2	.	CASSRSTVVKRGNYGYTF	TGTGCCAGCAGCCGTTCGACAGTTGTAAAAAGGGGTAACTATGGCTACACCTTC
TRBV28	few	TRBJ2-5	TRBD1	CASSFSMTGVRETQYF	TGTGCCAGCAGTTTCTCTATGACAGGGGTCAGGGAGACCCAGTACTTC
TRBV6-2/TRBV6-3	.	TRBJ2-5	TRBD1	CASSYQGVGTQYF	TGTGCCAGCAGTTACCAGGGGGTCGGGACCCAGTACTTC
TRBV6-1	few	TRBJ1-1	.	CASYGGGLGPEAFF	TGTGCCAGCTATGGGGGGGGCCTAGGGCCTGAAGCTTTCTTT
TRBV29-1	few	TRBJ1-2	.	CSVKDTANYGYTF	TGCAGCGTAAAAGATACAGCTAACTATGGCTACACCTTC
TRBV6-1	.	TRBJ2-7	.	CASRSRVEQYF	TGTGCCAGCCGGAGCCGGGTCGAGCAGTACTTC
TRBV27	.	TRBJ2-1	.	CASSLRGLTGETQFF	TGTGCCAGCAGTTTACGGGGACTGACGGGCGAGACCCAGTTCTTC
TRBV6-1	.	TRBJ1-5	.	CASSEHGGTNQPQHF	TGTGCCAGCAGTGAACATGGGGGTACCAATCAGCCCCAGCATTTT
TRBV7-8	few	TRBJ2-7	TRBD1	CASSPGTGGTFEQYF	TGTGCCAGCAGCCCTGGGACAGGGGGTACTTTCGAGCAGTACTTC
TRBV6-1	.	TRBJ2-5	TRBD2	CASSPQAELAGAKYNEQYF	TGTGCCAGCAGCCCCCAGGCAGAACTAGCGGGGGCGAAATACAATGAGCAGTACTTC
TRBV11-2	few	TRBJ2-5	TRBD2	CASSLLLGEGTQYF	TGTGCCAGCAGCTTATTGTTGGGGGAGGGGACCCAGTACTTC
TRBV3-1	.	TRBJ2-1	TRBD2	CASSQTVAGAYNEQFF	TGTGCCAGCAGCCAAACCGTAGCGGGGGCCTACAATGAGCAGTTCTTC
TRBV11-2	few	TRBJ2-7	TRBD2	CASSLSPGRDYEQYF	TGTGCCAGCAGCTTATCTCCAGGGAGGGACTACGAGCAGTACTTC
TRBV15	.	TRBJ2-1	TRBD2	CATSRDAQGSGEIPYNEQFF	TGTGCCACCAGCAGAGATGCGCAGGGTAGCGGGGAAATCCCCTACAATGAGCAGTTCTTC
TRBV4-1	.	TRBJ2-3	TRBD2	CASSFQGDGGDTQYF	TGCGCCAGCAGCTTCCAAGGGGACGGGGGGGATACGCAGTATTTT
TRBV20-1	.	TRBJ2-7	TRBD2	CSARDPLAGGSQYF	TGCAGTGCTAGAGATCCCCTAGCGGGAGGGTCGCAGTACTTC
TRBV10-2	.	TRBJ2-5	.	CASSESGAQAETQYF	TGCGCCAGCAGTGAGTCCGGGGCTCAGGCGGAGACCCAGTACTTC
TRBV6-2/TRBV6-3	few	TRBJ2-5	.	CASRGFRDIIQETQYF	TGTGCCAGCAGAGGTTTCCGGGACATAATCCAAGAGACCCAGTACTTC
TRBV4-3	once	TRBJ2-7	TRBD2	CASSQEGLAGEDNEQYF	TGCGCCAGCAGCCAAGAGGGACTAGCGGGGGAGGACAATGAGCAGTACTTC
TRBV7-7	.	TRBJ2-5	.	CASARDNQETQYF	TGTGCTAGCGCCCGGGACAACCAAGAGACCCAGTACTTC
TRBV12-3/TRBV12-4	.	TRBJ2-6	.	CASAAGGAGANVLTF	TGTGCCAGCGCGGCTGGAGGGGCTGGGGCCAACGTCCTGACTTTC
TRBV7-9	.	TRBJ1-2	TRBD1	CASGPQGQGGYTF	TGTGCCAGCGGGCCTCAGGGACAGGGTGGCTACACCTTC
TRBV7-2	.	TRBJ2-5	.	CASSLVVGPQERTQYF	TGTGCCAGCAGCTTGGTGGTGGGACCCCAGGAGCGGACCCAGTACTTC
TRBV20-1	many	TRBJ2-3	TRBD2	CSAREGLADTDTQYF	TGCAGTGCTAGAGAGGGGCTAGCGGACACAGATACGCAGTATTTT
TRBV28	.	TRBJ1-6	.	CASVGVFISPLHF	TGTGCCAGCGTAGGGGTTTTTATCTCACCCCTCCACTTT
TRBV6-5	.	TRBJ2-5	.	CASSYGTGYQRGTQYF	TGTGCCAGCAGTTACGGCACAGGGTACCAGAGGGGGACCCAGTACTTC
TRBV29-1	few	TRBJ2-3	TRBD1	CSVQGGLDRGRQDTQYF	TGCAGCGTTCAGGGGGGTTTGGACAGGGGGCGGCAAGATACGCAGTATTTT
TRBV5-1	.	TRBJ2-1	.	CASSLATFTGTEQFF	TGCGCCAGCAGCTTGGCCACATTTACCGGGACTGAGCAGTTCTTC
TRBV25-1	.	TRBJ2-3	.	CASSKKYTDTQYF	TGTGCCAGCAGTAAAAAATATACAGATACGCAGTATTTT
TRBV6-5	.	TRBJ2-1	.	CASSYRGANNEQFF	TGTGCCAGCAGTTACAGGGGTGCGAACAATGAGCAGTTCTTC
TRBV29-1	.	TRBJ2-7	TRBD1	CSAGQGWYEQYF	TGCAGCGCTGGACAGGGTTGGTACGAGCAGTACTTC